Listed below are T cell receptor beta chains from one sample, sequenced in a study of regulatory T cells in long-lasting Graves disease. MiXCR, run by TCRdb on the multiplex PCR reads, gives a single entry per CDR3 protein. The sample shows 440,000 or so distinct CDR3 sequences, around 14% of them seen only once. These records were also assigned to another study, of T cells in Graves' hyperthyroidism and ophthalmopathy.

The specimen was peripheral blood mononuclear cells (PBMCs), collected at new diagnosis, from a patient treated with antithyroid drugs. These receptors originate from a woman in her thirties with Graves disease. The CDR3 runs from the conserved cysteine through the conserved F or W. A D gene is named only where the DNA matches it firmly. The size of a clone is reported for some rows only, either as once, few or many, or as a class for expanded clones.

clone size	D gene	J gene	V gene	CDR3 protein	CDR3 DNA
many	NA	TRBJ2-5	TRBV24-1	CATSDPPQETQYF	TGTGCCACCAGTGACCCGCCCCAAGAGACCCAGTACTTC
NA	TRBD1	TRBJ2-5	TRBV6-4	CASSYLQGSQETQYF	TGTGCCAGCAGTTACCTACAGGGGAGTCAAGAGACCCAGTACTTC
few	NA	TRBJ2-7	TRBV2	CASDSGYEQYF	TGTGCCAGCGATAGTGGCTACGAGCAGTACTTC
NA	TRBD2	TRBJ2-1	TRBV19	CASSIAGLAGGSSYNEQFF	TGTGCCAGTAGTATTGCGGGACTAGCGGGAGGGAGCTCCTACAATGAGCAGTTCTTC
many	TRBD2	TRBJ2-3	TRBV24-1	CATSDPRGGEGTDTQYF	TGTGCCACCAGTGACCCACGCGGGGGAGAAGGTACAGATACGCAGTATTTT
few	TRBD2	TRBJ2-7	TRBV19	CASRLASGSEQYF	TGTGCCAGTAGACTTGCTAGCGGGAGCGAGCAGTACTTC
NA	NA	TRBJ1-4	TRBV5-1	CASSSGSGGEKLFF	TGCGCCAGCAGCTCGGGGTCCGGAGGAGAAAAACTGTTTTTT
many	NA	TRBJ2-1	TRBV3-1	CASSQEGGAPSSYNEQFF	TGTGCCAGCAGCCAAGAAGGGGGAGCCCCGAGCTCCTACAATGAGCAGTTCTTC
many	TRBD1	TRBJ2-3	TRBV18	CASSPQRQGGTDTQYF	TGTGCCAGCTCACCGCAAAGACAGGGGGGCACAGATACGCAGTATTTT
many	NA	TRBJ2-5	TRBV7-2	CASSLNWETQYF	TGTGCCAGCAGCTTAAATTGGGAGACCCAGTACTTC
NA	NA	TRBJ2-3	TRBV24-1	CATSSEMSTDTQYF	TGTGCCACCAGTAGTGAAATGAGCACAGATACGCAGTATTTT
many	NA	TRBJ2-5	TRBV20-1	CSAGLLGGEETQYF	TGCAGTGCGGGGCTGCTGGGGGGAGAAGAGACCCAGTACTTC
many	TRBD2	TRBJ2-4	TRBV6-2/TRBV6-3	CASSYSYLGGALAKNIQYF	TGTGCCAGCAGTTACTCGTACCTCGGGGGGGCTCTTGCCAAAAACATTCAGTACTTC
NA	TRBD1	TRBJ1-1	TRBV6-1	CASSRPTGATEAFF	TGTGCCAGCAGTCGGCCGACAGGGGCCACTGAAGCTTTCTTT
few	TRBD2	TRBJ2-1	TRBV13	CASSLARLAGGRDEQFF	TGTGCCAGCAGCTTAGCTCGGCTAGCGGGAGGTCGGGATGAGCAGTTCTTC
many	NA	TRBJ1-4	TRBV7-8	CASSPTSWVPLEKLFF	TGTGCCAGCAGCCCCACGTCGTGGGTTCCCCTGGAAAAACTGTTTTTT
many	NA	TRBJ2-2	TRBV3-1	CASSPSASAGELFF	TGTGCCAGCAGTCCATCCGCTAGCGCAGGGGAGCTGTTTTTT
many	NA	TRBJ1-2	TRBV30	CAWSVGQGGYTF	TGTGCCTGGAGTGTAGGGCAGGGGGGCTACACCTTC
many	NA	TRBJ1-5	TRBV2	CASSEVGTNYNQPQHF	TGTGCCAGCAGTGAAGTCGGGACAAACTACAATCAGCCCCAGCATTTT
NA	TRBD2	TRBJ2-3	TRBV27	CASSLSLAGDETDTQYF	TGTGCCAGCAGTTTATCACTAGCGGGAGATGAAACAGATACGCAGTATTTT
NA	TRBD2	TRBJ2-1	TRBV6-1	CASRGLAGGPGNEQFF	TGTGCCAGCAGAGGACTAGCGGGAGGGCCGGGCAATGAGCAGTTCTTC
NA	NA	TRBJ1-2	TRBV4-1	CASSQDPVRSDGYTF	TGCGCCAGCAGCCAAGATCCAGTTAGGAGTGATGGCTACACCTTC
few	TRBD1	TRBJ1-2	TRBV5-4	CASSLEGAGGYTF	TGTGCCAGCAGCTTGGAGGGGGCAGGGGGCTACACCTTC
many	NA	TRBJ2-7	TRBV9	CASSSTTADDEQYF	TGTGCCAGCAGCTCGACTACGGCAGATGACGAGCAGTACTTC
few	TRBD2	TRBJ2-1	TRBV9	CASSVGLAATGNEQFF	TGTGCCAGCAGCGTAGGTCTAGCGGCGACGGGGAATGAGCAGTTCTTC
many	TRBD2	TRBJ2-7	TRBV5-1	CASSLGAGGVYEQYF	TGCGCCAGCAGCTTAGGAGCGGGAGGAGTCTACGAGCAGTACTTC
NA	NA	TRBJ2-1	TRBV11-3	CASSLEGPRWSYNEQFF	TGTGCCAGCAGCTTAGAAGGGCCAAGGTGGTCCTACAATGAGCAGTTCTTC
many	TRBD1	TRBJ1-3	TRBV18	CASSPAWDRPSGNTIYF	TGTGCCAGCTCACCGGCTTGGGACAGACCCTCTGGAAACACCATATATTTT
many	TRBD2	TRBJ2-7	TRBV14	CASSQRLGLPYEQYF	TGTGCCAGCAGCCAGCGCTTGGGACTACCCTACGAGCAGTACTTC
many	NA	TRBJ1-2	TRBV11-2	CASSLGRAGEGGGYTF	TGTGCCAGCAGCTTAGGGCGGGCAGGCGAAGGTGGTGGCTACACCTTC
once	NA	TRBJ2-1	TRBV19	CASSIDLVEAYNEQFF	TGTGCCAGTAGTATAGATCTCGTGGAGGCGTACAATGAGCAGTTCTTC
many	NA	TRBJ2-5	TRBV4-2	CASSQEEVRLETQYF	TGTGCCAGCAGCCAAGAGGAGGTTCGGTTAGAGACCCAGTACTTC
many	TRBD2	TRBJ2-2	TRBV6-1	CASRPGTSGRRNTGELFF	TGTGCCAGCAGACCCGGGACTAGCGGAAGACGAAACACCGGGGAGCTGTTTTTT
many	NA	TRBJ2-2	TRBV7-2	CASRRVGVDWDTGELFF	TGTGCCAGCAGGAGGGTGGGAGTCGATTGGGACACCGGGGAGCTGTTTTTT
many	NA	TRBJ1-1	TRBV2	CASKGHGGNTEAFF	TGTGCCAGCAAGGGCCACGGGGGGAACACTGAAGCTTTCTTT
few	NA	TRBJ2-7	TRBV20-1	CSARDAFGGGSPYEQYF	TGCAGTGCTAGAGATGCCTTTGGGGGCGGGAGCCCCTACGAGCAGTACTTC
many	TRBD1	TRBJ1-1	TRBV3-1	CASSQNPGQLPRGAFF	TGTGCCAGCAGCCAAAATCCGGGACAGCTCCCTAGAGGAGCTTTCTTT
NA	NA	TRBJ2-7	TRBV6-5	CASSYGVSYEQYF	TGTGCCAGCAGTTACGGGGTCTCCTACGAGCAGTACTTC
few	TRBD1	TRBJ1-2	TRBV6-1	CASGAGGARNYGYTF	TGTGCCAGCGGAGCAGGGGGCGCGAGGAACTATGGCTACACCTTC
once	TRBD2	TRBJ2-1	TRBV14	CASSQAPGGLGEQFF	TGTGCCAGCAGCCAAGCCCCGGGAGGGCTGGGAGAGCAGTTCTTC